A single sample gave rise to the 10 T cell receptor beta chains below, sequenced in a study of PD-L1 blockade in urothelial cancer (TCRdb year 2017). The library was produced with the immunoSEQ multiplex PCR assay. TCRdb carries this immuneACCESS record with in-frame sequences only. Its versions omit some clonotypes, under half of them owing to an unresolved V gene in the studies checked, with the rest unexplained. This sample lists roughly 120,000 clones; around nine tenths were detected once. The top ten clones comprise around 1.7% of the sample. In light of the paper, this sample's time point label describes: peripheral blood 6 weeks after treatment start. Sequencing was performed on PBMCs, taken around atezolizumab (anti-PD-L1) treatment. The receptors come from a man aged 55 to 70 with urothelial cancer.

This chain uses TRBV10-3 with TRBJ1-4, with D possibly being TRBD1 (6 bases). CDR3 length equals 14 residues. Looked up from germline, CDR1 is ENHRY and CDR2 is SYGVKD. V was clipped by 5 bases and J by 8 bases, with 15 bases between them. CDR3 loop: CAISQGGEKEKLFF. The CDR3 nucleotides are TGTGCCATCAGTCAAGGGGGGGAGAAGGAAAAACTGTTTTTT.

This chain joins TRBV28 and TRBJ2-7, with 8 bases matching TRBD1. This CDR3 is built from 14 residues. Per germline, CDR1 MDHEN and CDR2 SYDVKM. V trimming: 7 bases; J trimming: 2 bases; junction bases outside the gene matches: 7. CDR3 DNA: TGTGCCAGCACCTCGGGACAGGTTACCTACGAGCAGTACTTC. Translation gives CASTSGQVTYEQYF. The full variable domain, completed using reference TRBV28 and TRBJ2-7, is DVKVTQSSRYLVKRTGEKVFLECVQDMDHENMFWYRQDPGLGLRLIYFSYDVKMKEKGDIPEGYSVSREKKERFSLILESASTNQTSMYLCASTSGQVTYEQYFGPGTRLTVT.

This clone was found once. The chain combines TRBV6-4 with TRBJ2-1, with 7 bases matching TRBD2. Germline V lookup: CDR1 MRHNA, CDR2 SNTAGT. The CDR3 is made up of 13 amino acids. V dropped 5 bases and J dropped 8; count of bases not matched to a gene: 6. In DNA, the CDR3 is TGTGCCAGCAGTTTCCTGGCGGGGGATGAGCAGTTCTTC. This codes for CASSFLAGDEQFF.

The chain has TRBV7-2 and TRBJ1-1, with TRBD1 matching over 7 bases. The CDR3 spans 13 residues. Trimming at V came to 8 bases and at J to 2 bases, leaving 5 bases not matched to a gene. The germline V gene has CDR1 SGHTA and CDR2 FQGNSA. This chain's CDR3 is CASLGTVNTEAFF. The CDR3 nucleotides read TGTGCCAGCTTAGGGACAGTAAACACTGAAGCTTTCTTT.

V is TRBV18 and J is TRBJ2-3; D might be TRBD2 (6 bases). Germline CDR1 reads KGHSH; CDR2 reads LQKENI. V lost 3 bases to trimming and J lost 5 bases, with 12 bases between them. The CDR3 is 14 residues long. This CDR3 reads CASSPPSVGDTQYF. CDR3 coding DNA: TGTGCCAGCTCACCGCCTAGCGTCGGAGATACGCAGTATTTT.

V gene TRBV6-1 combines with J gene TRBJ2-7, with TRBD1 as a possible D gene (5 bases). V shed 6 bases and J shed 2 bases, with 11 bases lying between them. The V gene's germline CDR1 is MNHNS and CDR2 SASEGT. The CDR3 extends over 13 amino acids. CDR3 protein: CASRMAGTYEQYF. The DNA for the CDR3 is TGTGCCAGCAGGATGGCAGGGACCTACGAGCAGTACTTC.

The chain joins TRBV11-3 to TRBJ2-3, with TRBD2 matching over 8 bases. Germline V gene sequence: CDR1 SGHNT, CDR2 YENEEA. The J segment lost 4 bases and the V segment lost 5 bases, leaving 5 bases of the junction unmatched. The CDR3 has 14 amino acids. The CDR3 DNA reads TGTGCCAGCAGCGTCGGGAGGGGAGCAGATACGCAGTATTTT. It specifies CASSVGRGADTQYF.

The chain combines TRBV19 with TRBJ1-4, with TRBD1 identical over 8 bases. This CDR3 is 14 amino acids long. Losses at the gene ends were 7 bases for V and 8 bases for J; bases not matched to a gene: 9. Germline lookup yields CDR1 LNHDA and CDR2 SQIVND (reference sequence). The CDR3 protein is CASILTGEGEKLFF. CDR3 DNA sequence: TGTGCCAGTATCCTGACAGGGGAAGGCGAAAAACTGTTTTTT.

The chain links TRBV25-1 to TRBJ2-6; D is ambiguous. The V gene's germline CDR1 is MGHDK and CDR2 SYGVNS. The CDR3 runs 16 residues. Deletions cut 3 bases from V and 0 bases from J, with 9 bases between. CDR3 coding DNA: TGTGCCAGCAGTGACTACAGCCACTCTGGGGCCAACGTCCTGACTTTC. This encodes CASSDYSHSGANVLTF.

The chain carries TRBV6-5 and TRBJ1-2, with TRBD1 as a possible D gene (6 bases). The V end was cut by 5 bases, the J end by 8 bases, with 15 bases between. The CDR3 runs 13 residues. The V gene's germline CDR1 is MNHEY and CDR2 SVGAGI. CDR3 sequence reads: CASSPPSGEGYTF. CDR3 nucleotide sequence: TGTGCCAGCAGTCCCCCCTCAGGGGAAGGCTACACCTTC.